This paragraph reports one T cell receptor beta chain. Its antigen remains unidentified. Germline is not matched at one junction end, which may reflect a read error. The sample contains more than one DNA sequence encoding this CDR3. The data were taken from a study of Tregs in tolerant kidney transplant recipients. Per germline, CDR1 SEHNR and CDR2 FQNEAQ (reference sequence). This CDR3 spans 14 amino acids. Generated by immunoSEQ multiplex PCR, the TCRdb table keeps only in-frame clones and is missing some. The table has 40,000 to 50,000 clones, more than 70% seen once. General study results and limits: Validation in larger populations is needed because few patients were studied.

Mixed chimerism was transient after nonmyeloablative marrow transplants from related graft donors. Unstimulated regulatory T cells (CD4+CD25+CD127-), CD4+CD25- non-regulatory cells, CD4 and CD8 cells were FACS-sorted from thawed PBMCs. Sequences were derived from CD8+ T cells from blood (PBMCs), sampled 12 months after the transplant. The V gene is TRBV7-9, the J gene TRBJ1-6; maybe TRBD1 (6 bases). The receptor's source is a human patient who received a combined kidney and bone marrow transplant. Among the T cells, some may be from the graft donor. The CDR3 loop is CASMGDTGNSPLHF. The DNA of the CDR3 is TGTGCCAGCATGGGGGACACGGGGAATTCCCCCCTCCACTTT.